The subject of this entry is one TCR beta chain. Its antigen is undetermined. These data originate in a study of T cell repertoires in cytomegalovirus infection. Overall study: Alongside well-studied HLA-B-restricted CMV epitopes, recently identified HLA-C-restricted CMV epitopes were also used. Both CMV infection and a matching HLA type were indicated by public TCR beta signatures.

TCRdb fed the reads into MiXCR, producing one record per CDR3 protein. The data hold some 920,000 distinct CDR3 sequences, with roughly 31% observed a single time. Findings and limits, study-wide: Summed frequency of public TCR beta families distinguished CMV carriers with the relevant HLA.

There are 13 residues in the CDR3. The germline V gene has CDR1 SEHNR and CDR2 FQNEAQ (reference sequence). The TCR originated in a human donor in good health (CMV status not recorded). Some clones in this sample may be carry-over from other donors' samples. Sequencing was performed on cultured CD8+ T cells from PBMCs, taken from culture after CMV antigen stimulation. The chain couples TRBV7-9 to TRBJ1-6; D unresolved. The DNA for the CDR3 is TGTGCAAGTGAGGGCGGCCTAAATTCACCCCTCCACTTT. It is translated as CASEGGLNSPLHF.